The 17 T cell receptor beta chains below come from one sample, sequenced in a study of T cell responses to AZD1222 COVID-19 vaccine. Produced via immunoSEQ multiplex PCR; TCRdb's table is partial and in-frame only. The sample holds 150,000 to 200,000 clones, approximately 90% seen once. The sample consisted of peripheral blood, taken 28 days after the second AZD1222 dose. The receptors were sampled from an adult who received the AZD1222 COVID-19 vaccine.

The rearrangement uses TRBV6-2 or TRBV6-3 and TRBJ1-5; D is unclear. Per the germline V gene, CDR1 is MNHEY and CDR2 is SVGEGT. V gave up 5 bases and J gave up 8 bases, with 7 bases separating them. CDR3 length: 11 residues. CDR3 nucleotides: TGTGCCAGCAGTGCCGGGGAGCCCCAGCATTTT. It encodes CASSAGEPQHF.

The chain uses TRBV19 and TRBJ1-4; 7 nucleotides agree with TRBD1. The CDR3 covers 13 residues. Losses at the gene ends were 7 bases for V and 12 bases for J; bases not matched to a gene: 11. Germline lookup yields CDR1 LNHDA and CDR2 SQIVND (reference sequence). CDR3: CASNLHYRGELFF. The CDR3 coding sequence is TGTGCCAGTAACCTCCATTACAGGGGAGAACTGTTTTTT.

Here the CDR3 DNA reads TGTGCCAGTAGTATTCGGGCCATAGGGGCTTACGAGCAGTACTTC. It codes for CASSIRAIGAYEQYF. This chain joins TRBV19 and TRBJ2-7; D is perhaps TRBD1 (5 bases). Germline V CDR1 and CDR2: LNHDA, SQIVND (reference sequence). The CDR3 extends over 15 amino acids. Trimming cost V 3 bases and J 4 bases, with 16 bases left between them. Looking up the rest from reference TRBV19 and TRBJ2-7 gives the full variable domain: DGGITQSPKYLFRKEGQNVTLSCEQNLNHDAMYWYRQDPGQGLRLIYYSQIVNDFQKGDIAEGYSVSREKKESFPLTVTSAQKNPTAFYLCASSIRAIGAYEQYFGPGTRLTVT.

This chain links TRBV9 with TRBJ2-7; 9 bases agree with TRBD1. V shed 4 bases, J shed 4 bases, and the junction held 12 bases outside the gene matches. This CDR3 is built from 16 residues. Germline-derived CDR1 and CDR2 are SGDLS and YYNGEE. The CDR3 reads CASSYTGTGSNYEQYF. As DNA, the CDR3 is TGTGCCAGCAGCTACACCGGGACAGGGTCAAATTACGAGCAGTACTTC.

The chain combines TRBV18 with TRBJ2-5, with 13 bases identical to TRBD2. The ends lost 6 bases at V and 4 bases at J; junction bases unmatched: 5. Germline-derived CDR1 and CDR2 are KGHSH and LQKENI. The CDR3 runs 15 residues. CDR3 in DNA: TGTGCCAGCTCGGGACTAGCGGGGCAGGGAGAGACCCAGTACTTC. It codes for CASSGLAGQGETQYF.

The chain recombines TRBV7-9 with TRBJ2-7; either TRBD1 or TRBD2 may supply D (6 bases each). V was clipped by 11 bases and J by 2 bases, with 13 bases between them. The CDR3 has 12 residues. Germline lookup yields CDR1 SEHNR and CDR2 FQNEAQ (reference sequence). This chain's CDR3 is CAWGGQPYEQYF. In DNA form, the CDR3 reads TGTGCCTGGGGAGGACAGCCCTACGAGCAGTACTTC.

The rearrangement links TRBV6-2 or TRBV6-3 to TRBJ1-5, with TRBD1 matching 7 bases. Germline V gene data show CDR1 as MNHEY and CDR2 as SVGEGT. The V segment lost 2 bases and the J segment 2 bases; nucleotides outside the gene matches: 6. The CDR3 consists of 16 residues. The CDR3 region has the DNA TGTGCCAGCAGTTACACCCCAGGGGGGGGCAATCAGCCCCAGCATTTT. Its protein product is CASSYTPGGGNQPQHF.

The DNA for the CDR3 is TGTGCCAGCAGCTCCGCCGGTTACCAAGAGACCCAGTACTTC. Translating gives CASSSAGYQETQYF. This chain links TRBV7-2 with TRBJ2-5; D remains ambiguous. Deletions cut 4 bases from V and 0 bases from J, with 9 bases between. Germline lookup yields CDR1 SGHTA and CDR2 FQGNSA. This CDR3 region has 14 residues.

This chain connects TRBV5-1 to TRBJ1-4, with D unresolved. In germline, CDR1 is SGHRS, CDR2 YFSETQ. The CDR3 is 15 amino acids. V gave up 1 base and J gave up 5 bases, with 12 bases separating them. CDR3 residues: CASSLRPALNEKLFF. In DNA, the CDR3 is TGCGCCAGCAGCTTGAGGCCAGCCTTAAATGAAAAACTGTTTTTT.

The chain couples TRBV11-3 to TRBJ2-3; no clear D gene. The CDR3 covers 14 residues. V lost 0 bases, J lost 2 bases, and 6 bases lay in between. Germline V gene lookup returns CDR1 SGHNT and CDR2 YENEEA. The DNA for the CDR3 is TGTGCCAGCAGCTTAGAGGCAGACACAGATACGCAGTATTTT. Amino acid sequence: CASSLEADTDTQYF. The variable domain in full, with the rest retrieved from reference TRBV11-3 and TRBJ2-3, is EAGVVQSPRYKIIEKKQPVAFWCNPISGHNTLYWYLQNLGQGPELLIRYENEEAVDDSQLPKDRFSAERLKGVDSTLKIQPAELGDSAVYLCASSLEADTDTQYFGPGTRLTVL.

This clone was found a few times. The rearrangement uses TRBV2 and TRBJ1-6; possibly TRBD1 for D (5 bases). V lost 2 bases to trimming and J lost 10 bases, with 27 bases between them. The V gene's germline CDR1 is SNHLY and CDR2 FYNNEI. This CDR3 has 19 residues. The chain's CDR3 is CASSETGQYGATIESPLHF. In DNA form, the CDR3 reads TGTGCCAGCAGTGAAACGGGGCAGTATGGGGCCACGATCGAATCACCCCTCCACTTT. The entire variable domain, with the rest obtained from reference TRBV2 and TRBJ1-6, is as follows: EPEVTQTPSHQVTQMGQEVILRCVPISNHLYFYWYRQILGQKVEFLVSFYNNEISEKSEIFDDQFSVERPDGSNFTLKIRSTKLEDSAMYFCASSETGQYGATIESPLHFGNGTRLTVT.

V is TRBV7-2 and J is TRBJ1-6, with TRBD1 matching over 9 bases. J was trimmed by 0 bases and V by 4 bases; bases with no gene match: 7. Germline CDR1 SGHTA, CDR2 FQGNSA. The CDR3 has 18 residues. CDR3 amino acids: CASSSDRGLGSYNSPLHF. CDR3 coding DNA: TGTGCCAGCAGCTCCGACAGGGGGTTGGGCTCCTATAATTCACCCCTCCACTTT. Drawing the rest from reference TRBV7-2 and TRBJ1-6, the complete variable domain is GAGVSQSPSNKVTEKGKDVELRCDPISGHTALYWYRQSLGQGLEFLIYFQGNSAPDKSGLPSDRFSAERTGGSVSTLTIQRTQQEDSAVYLCASSSDRGLGSYNSPLHFGNGTRLTVT.

The V gene is TRBV7-9, the J gene TRBJ1-1, with a weak D call TRBD1 (5 bases). Per germline, CDR1 SEHNR and CDR2 FQNEAQ (reference sequence). The germline V and J ends were trimmed by 1 base and 1 base, with 10 bases remaining between them. The CDR3 runs to 15 residues. In DNA form, the CDR3 reads TGTGCCAGCAGCTTAGGGTCAGGGCCGAACACTGAAGCTTTCTTT. As protein: CASSLGSGPNTEAFF.

The chain recombines TRBV5-6 with TRBJ1-5; 7 positions agree with TRBD1. Germline V gene data show CDR1 as SGHDT and CDR2 as YYEEEE. This CDR3 has 15 residues. V gave up 1 base and J gave up 3 bases; unmatched junction bases: 4. The CDR3 DNA reads TGTGCCAGCAGCTTGACAGGGGACCACAATCAGCCCCAGCATTTT. It codes for CASSLTGDHNQPQHF.

This clone was seen a single time. The CDR3 region has the DNA TGTGCCTGGAGTGCAGGGACAGGGACCGGGGAGCTGTTTTTT. Translation: CAWSAGTGTGELFF. The gene calls are TRBV30 and TRBJ2-2, with TRBD1 matching 9 bases. Per the germline V gene, CDR1 is GTSNPN and CDR2 is SVGIG (reference sequence). CDR3 length: 14 amino acids. The ends lost 1 base at V and 5 bases at J; junction bases unmatched: 2.

This clone appeared a single time. The V and J genes are TRBV6-2 or TRBV6-3 and TRBJ2-2; the match to TRBD2 covers 11 bases. V lost 5 bases and J lost 4; bases outside the gene matches: 6. The CDR3 is made up of 16 amino acids. Germline V gene data show CDR1 as MNHEY and CDR2 as SVGEGT. The DNA of the CDR3 is TGTGCCAGCAGTGACCCTAGCGGGGGGCCCACCGGGGAGCTGTTTTTT. Translating gives CASSDPSGGPTGELFF.

The chain carries TRBV25-1 and TRBJ1-1; no reliable D call. The ends were cut back, 4 bases at V and 4 bases at J, with 16 bases in the middle. Germline-derived CDR1 and CDR2 are MGHDK and SYGVNS. The CDR3 is 15 residues long. CDR3 coding DNA: TGTGCCAGCAGTGGAATGGAGGGTGATCCCACTGAAGCTTTCTTT. Its protein is CASSGMEGDPTEAFF.